This T cell receptor beta chain was documented in a study of CD8 T cells in Susac syndrome. Looking at the study overall: Within the sequenced Susac syndrome patient group, about six exhibited active disease and about eight were in remission. At the time their blood was drawn, patients with Susac syndrome were either therapy-naive, on corticosteroids (with some of them also receiving intravenous immunoglobulin), or on intravenous immunoglobulin alone.

Sequencing of TCR beta was performed on blood CD8+ T cells and on blood CD4+ T cells. The germline V gene has CDR1 DFQATT and CDR2 SNEGSKA (reference sequence). V dropped 6 bases and J dropped 7 bases, with 25 bases sitting between them. The length of the CDR3 is 15 residues. An input of about 0.45 to 1 ug of RNA was subjected to reverse transcription using random hexamers. TCRdb reprocessed the immunoSEQ multiplex PCR reads via MiXCR and lists one record per CDR3 protein. The profile shows 130,000 or so distinct CDR3 sequences, nearly 96% of them singletons. This rearrangement joins TRBV20-1 to TRBJ2-7; no definite D call. The receptor comes from a human donor with Susac syndrome. Material for sequencing was CD4+ T cells from PBMCs. The CDR3 sequence: CSAPSPVRVSREQYF. The CDR3 nucleotides read TGCAGTGCCCCGTCTCCCGTAAGGGTATCGCGGGAGCAGTACTTC.